The 30 T cell receptor beta chains in this list originate from one sample, sequenced in a study of blood T cell repertoires in COVID-19. Produced via immunoSEQ multiplex PCR; TCRdb's table is partial and in-frame only. Of over 100,000 clones in the sample, more than 85% were seen once. The sequenced material came from peripheral blood. These receptor sequences come from a man younger than 30 with acute or convalescent COVID-19.

This clone is a singleton in its sample. This sequence joins TRBV19 and TRBJ1-1; 9 bases map to TRBD1. CDR1 and CDR2 from the germline V gene are LNHDA and SQIVND (reference sequence). J gave up 2 bases and V 3 bases, and 4 bases lay outside the gene matches. The CDR3 sequence is 15 residues long. Here the CDR3 DNA reads TGTGCCAGTAGTATCCTGGACAGGGGCAACACTGAAGCTTTCTTT. Translating it yields CASSILDRGNTEAFF.

This chain uses TRBV6-5 with TRBJ1-3; D not resolved. With 0 bases removed from V and 2 bases from J, the gap between germline ends came to 8 bases. The CDR3 totals 15 residues. CDR1 is MNHEY, CDR2 SVGAGI, per germline. As DNA, the CDR3 is TGTGCCAGCAGTTACTCACCCGGGGCTGGAAACACCATATATTTT. Its translation: CASSYSPGAGNTIYF.

The V and J genes are TRBV14 and TRBJ1-3; D is ambiguous. CDR1 is SGHDN and CDR2 is FVKESK in the germline V gene. This CDR3 is 15 amino acids long. Trimming took off 2 bases at V and 0 bases at J, with 8 bases between the two ends. The CDR3, as DNA: TGTGCCAGCAGCCAACCAGGAAGCTCTGGAAACACCATATATTTT. Translating gives CASSQPGSSGNTIYF.

This chain connects TRBV5-1 to TRBJ2-4; 8 positions match TRBD2. CDR3 length equals 16 residues. Unmatched junction bases numbered 9, after V lost 4 bases and J lost 3 bases. CDR1 and CDR2 from the germline V gene are SGHRS and YFSETQ. The CDR3 loop is CASSQTGRGGKNIQYF. DNA for the CDR3: TGCGCCAGCAGCCAGACCGGGAGGGGTGGCAAAAACATTCAGTACTTC.

The V and J genes are TRBV7-9 and TRBJ2-5, with 15 positions matching TRBD2. The germline V gene encodes CDR1 SEHNR and CDR2 FQNEAQ (reference sequence). V shed 4 bases, J shed 2 bases, and the junction held 2 bases outside the gene matches. The CDR3 is 16 residues long. CDR3 in DNA: TGTGCCAGCAGCTCAGGGACTAGCGGGGGGCAAGAGACCCAGTACTTC. Encoded protein: CASSSGTSGGQETQYF.

This rearrangement joins TRBV6-5 to TRBJ2-1; D possibly corresponds to TRBD1 (6 bases). V was pared by 0 bases and J by 10 bases, with 13 bases between. The CDR3 extends over 14 amino acids. In germline, CDR1 is MNHEY, CDR2 SVGAGI. The CDR3 is CASSYSTGNAEQFF. CDR3 sequence (DNA): TGTGCCAGCAGTTACTCCACAGGGAATGCAGAGCAGTTCTTC.

CDR3 sequence reads: CASSAGSQGSNSPLHF. The CDR3 nucleotides read TGTGCCAGTAGTGCCGGTTCCCAGGGAAGTAATTCACCCCTCCACTTT. The chain couples TRBV19 to TRBJ1-6; possibly TRBD1 for D (5 bases). CDR1 and CDR2 from the germline V gene are LNHDA and SQIVND (reference sequence). With 5 bases removed from V and 6 bases from J, the gap between germline ends came to 17 bases. The CDR3 is 16 amino acids.

This sequence joins TRBV19 and TRBJ1-2; 9 nucleotides agree with TRBD1. The CDR3 is 14 residues long. Germline lookup yields CDR1 LNHDA and CDR2 SQIVND (reference sequence). V was pared by 7 bases and J by 6 bases, with 9 bases of the junction left unmatched. The CDR3 loop reads CASNHLDRGDGYTF. The CDR3 DNA is TGTGCCAGTAATCATTTGGACAGGGGAGATGGCTACACCTTC.

The CDR3 reads CASSLSGFKLNEQFF. In nucleotides, the CDR3 is TGTGCCAGCAGCTTGAGCGGGTTCAAACTGAATGAGCAGTTCTTC. The genes are TRBV5-6 and TRBJ2-1; D possibly corresponds to TRBD2 (6 bases). CDR1 is SGHDT and CDR2 is YYEEEE in the germline V gene. The ends were cut back, 1 base at V and 7 bases at J, with 15 bases in the middle. The CDR3 contains 15 residues.

The rearrangement uses TRBV18 and TRBJ1-5; D possibly corresponds to TRBD1 (5 bases). The CDR3 spans 18 residues. Trimming pared 0 bases from V and 4 bases from J, leaving 19 bases between. Germline V gene data show CDR1 as KGHSH and CDR2 as LQKENI. CDR3 loop: CASSPPSIPGLRNQPQHF. The CDR3 bases are TGTGCCAGCTCACCACCGTCTATCCCAGGGCTGAGGAATCAGCCCCAGCATTTT.

V usage is TRBV27 and J usage is TRBJ2-1, with D perhaps matching TRBD2 (5 bases). The CDR3 loop spans 18 amino acids. The germline gives CDR1 MNHEY, CDR2 SMNVEV (reference sequence). Trimming took 5 bases from V and 6 from J, leaving 26 bases between them. CDR3: CASSPLRGRLHVGNEQFF. CDR3 nucleotide sequence: TGTGCCAGCAGTCCTCTACGTGGGAGACTACACGTGGGCAATGAGCAGTTCTTC.

The rearrangement links TRBV7-9 to TRBJ2-7; TRBD2 agrees at 9 bases. Losses at the gene ends were 2 bases for V and 0 bases for J; bases not matched to a gene: 5. Germline V gene lookup returns CDR1 SEHNR and CDR2 FQNEAQ (reference sequence). The CDR3 covers 16 residues. The CDR3 DNA sequence: TGTGCCAGCAGCTTACTAGCGGGATCAAGCTCCTACGAGCAGTACTTC. This codes for CASSLLAGSSSYEQYF.

The chain recombines TRBV3-1 (or the pseudogene TRBV3-2) with TRBJ2-5, with D possibly matching TRBD2 (5 bases). This CDR3 is 13 amino acids long. Germline V gene sequence: CDR1 LGHDT, CDR2 YNNKEL (reference sequence). The V end was cut by 5 bases, the J end by 5 bases, with 12 bases between. The CDR3 sequence: CASSAGPVETQYF. The CDR3 nucleotides read TGTGCCAGCAGCGCGGGCCCAGTGGAGACCCAGTACTTC.

This chain uses TRBV9 with TRBJ1-3; 7 bases are a match to TRBD1. J lost 3 bases, V lost 2 bases, and 8 bases had no gene match. The CDR3 contains 16 residues. The V gene's germline CDR1 is SGDLS and CDR2 YYNGEE. The DNA of the CDR3 is TGTGCCAGCAGCGTGAATTCGGGACAGAATGGAAACACCATATATTTT. Its protein is CASSVNSGQNGNTIYF.

The DNA for the CDR3 is TGTGCCACCAGTAGTTATGCAGATACAGATACGCAGTATTTT. This sequence encodes CATSSYADTDTQYF. J is TRBJ2-3 and V is TRBV24-1; no clear D. CDR3 length equals 14 residues. V lost 6 bases and J lost 3, with 12 bases in between. From germline, CDR1 is KGHDR and CDR2 SFDVKD.

J is TRBJ2-7 and V is TRBV27; TRBD1 aligns across 7 bases. The CDR3 has 14 amino acids. V was pared by 6 bases and J by 0 bases, with 5 bases of the junction left unmatched. Germline CDR1 reads MNHEY; CDR2 reads SMNVEV (reference sequence). The CDR3 is CASRSGTVSYEQYF. DNA of the CDR3: TGTGCCAGCAGGTCCGGGACAGTCTCCTACGAGCAGTACTTC.

The chain employs TRBV7-9 and TRBJ2-7; 7 bases line up with TRBD1. CDR3 length: 17 amino acids. Germline CDR1 and CDR2: SEHNR and FQNEAQ (reference sequence). Trimming took 3 bases from V and 3 from J; bases not matched to a gene: 14. For the CDR3, the DNA is TGTGCCAGCAGCTTTAGGGGGCCCAAGGCCCCTGACTACGAGCAGTACTTC. It yields the protein CASSFRGPKAPDYEQYF.

The chain is built from TRBV27 and TRBJ2-1, with 16 bases aligning to TRBD2. Trimming removed 5 bases from V and 8 bases from J; junction bases left unmatched: 6. This CDR3 is 16 amino acids long. Germline V CDR1 and CDR2: MNHEY, SMNVEV (reference sequence). The DNA for the CDR3 is TGTGCCAGCAGTGGGACTAGCGGGAGGGGGGTGGATGAGCAGTTCTTC. Residues: CASSGTSGRGVDEQFF.

The chain has TRBV6-1 and TRBJ1-3; 9 bases map to TRBD1. V trimming: 4 bases; J trimming: 2 bases; junction bases outside the gene matches: 9. This CDR3 is 17 amino acids long. Germline CDR1 and CDR2: MNHNS and SASEGT. DNA for the CDR3: TGTGCCAGCAGTGCACAGGGGGGGGACAGGGCTGGAAACACCATATATTTT. Its protein product is CASSAQGGDRAGNTIYF.

The chain recombines TRBV18 with TRBJ1-1, with D unresolved. The CDR3 length is 14 residues. CDR1 and CDR2 (germline): KGHSH, LQKENI. The ends were cut back, 5 bases at V and 0 bases at J, with 10 bases in the middle. The CDR3 region is CASSVRSLNTEAFF. CDR3 nucleotides: TGTGCCAGCTCAGTAAGGAGCCTGAACACTGAAGCTTTCTTT.

This sequence joins TRBV9 and TRBJ2-3; weak D call: TRBD2 (5 bases). This CDR3 spans 16 amino acids. Trimming removed 0 bases from V and 4 bases from J, with 15 bases in between. Germline V lookup: CDR1 SGDLS, CDR2 YYNGEE. This CDR3 reads CASSVADGNYPDTQYF. The CDR3, as DNA: TGTGCCAGCAGCGTAGCTGACGGGAACTACCCAGATACGCAGTATTTT.

The chain uses TRBV6-5 and TRBJ1-2; D might be TRBD1 (6 bases). The CDR3 totals 15 residues. V was trimmed by 4 bases and J by 4 bases, leaving 16 bases between them. Germline assignment: CDR1 MNHEY and CDR2 SVGAGI. CDR3 in DNA: TGTGCCAGCAGTTCGGGGGGGCGCCCTACCTATGGCTACACCTTC. This codes for CASSSGGRPTYGYTF.

The chain combines TRBV5-5 with TRBJ1-2; 8 bases align to TRBD1. Germline V gene data show CDR1 as SGHKS and CDR2 as YYEKEE (reference sequence). J was trimmed by 4 bases and V by 6 bases; bases with no gene match: 14. The CDR3 consists of 16 residues. The CDR3 reads CASNPPGQGSFYGYTF. The CDR3 DNA follows: TGTGCCAGCAACCCTCCCGGACAGGGCAGCTTCTATGGCTACACCTTC.

The V and J genes are TRBV5-6 and TRBJ1-2; 12 bases align to TRBD1. Germline CDR1 reads SGHDT; CDR2 reads YYEEEE. There are 15 residues in the CDR3. Trimming at V came to 1 base and at J to 8 bases, leaving 6 bases not matched to a gene. CDR3 bases: TGTGCCAGCAGCTTGTCGGGGACAGGGGGCCTCGGCTACACCTTC. Amino acid sequence: CASSLSGTGGLGYTF.

This clone was seen only once. The genes are TRBV19 and TRBJ1-1, with 8 bases lining up with TRBD1. Germline V gene sequence: CDR1 LNHDA, CDR2 SQIVND (reference sequence). CDR3 size: 12 residues. Trimming removed 8 bases from V and 3 bases from J; junction bases left unmatched: 2. The CDR3 DNA reads TGTGCCAGTGGGACAGGTGACACTGAAGCTTTCTTT. Its translation: CASGTGDTEAFF. Using reference TRBV19 and TRBJ1-1 for the parts outside the CDR3, the full variable domain is DGGITQSPKYLFRKEGQNVTLSCEQNLNHDAMYWYRQDPGQGLRLIYYSQIVNDFQKGDIAEGYSVSREKKESFPLTVTSAQKNPTAFYLCASGTGDTEAFFGQGTRLTVV.

The chain joins TRBV7-2 to TRBJ1-2; D possibly corresponds to TRBD1 (6 bases). With 5 bases removed from V and 3 bases from J, the gap between germline ends came to 13 bases. Looked up from germline, CDR1 is SGHTA and CDR2 is FQGNSA. The CDR3 loop spans 14 amino acids. CDR3 sequence: CASSPSQGYYGYTF. The CDR3 DNA sequence: TGTGCCAGCAGCCCAAGTCAGGGGTACTATGGCTACACCTTC.

The gene calls are TRBV11-2 and TRBJ1-1, with 7 bases fitting TRBD1. Germline V CDR1 and CDR2: SGHAT, FQNNGV. The CDR3 has 13 residues. Trimming took 1 base from V and 8 from J; bases not matched to a gene: 4. CDR3 sequence (DNA): TGTGCCAGCAGCTTAGTGAGGGACAGAGAAGCTTTCTTT. Translation gives CASSLVRDREAFF.

This clone was counted a single time. The rearrangement links TRBV15 to TRBJ2-7, with D perhaps TRBD2 (5 bases). Looked up from germline, CDR1 is LNHNV and CDR2 is YYDKDF (reference sequence). V lost 0 bases to trimming and J lost 7 bases, with 13 bases between them. CDR3 size: 14 residues. The CDR3 here is CATSRDRAGKEQYF. CDR3 in DNA: TGTGCCACCAGCAGAGATAGAGCCGGGAAGGAGCAGTACTTC.

The J gene is TRBJ1-1, the V gene TRBV2, with 11 positions matching TRBD1. Germline CDR1 and CDR2: SNHLY and FYNNEI. The CDR3 runs 14 residues. V shed 5 bases and J 5 bases; nucleotides not matched to a gene: 4. Here the CDR3 reads CASSPGTGGTEAFF. DNA for the CDR3: TGTGCCAGCAGTCCCGGGACAGGGGGAACTGAAGCTTTCTTT.

This clone occurred once. V usage is TRBV18 and J usage is TRBJ1-3, with D possibly being TRBD1 (5 bases). This CDR3 is built from 15 residues. V lost 1 base and J 7 bases, leaving 14 bases between the germline ends. CDR1 and CDR2 from the germline V gene are KGHSH and LQKENI. The CDR3 DNA follows: TGTGCCAGCTCACCACTCCCGGCAGGGCGGAACACCATATATTTT. It translates to CASSPLPAGRNTIYF. The full variable domain, with the rest looked up from reference TRBV18 and TRBJ1-3, is NAGVMQNPRHLVRRRGQEARLRCSPMKGHSHVYWYRQLPEEGLKFMVYLQKENIIDESGMPKERFSAEFPKEGPSILRIQQVVRGDSAAYFCASSPLPAGRNTIYFGEGSWLTVV.